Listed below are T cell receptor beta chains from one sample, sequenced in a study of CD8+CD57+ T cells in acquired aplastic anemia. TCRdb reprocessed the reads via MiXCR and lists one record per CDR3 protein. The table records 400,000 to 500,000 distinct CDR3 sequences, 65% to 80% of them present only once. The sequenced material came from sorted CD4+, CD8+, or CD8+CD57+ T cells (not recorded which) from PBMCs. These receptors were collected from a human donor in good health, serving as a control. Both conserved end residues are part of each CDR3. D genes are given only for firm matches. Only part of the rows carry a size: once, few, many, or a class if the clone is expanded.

TGTGCCAGCAGCGTGCCTGGGGGGGACGACGGGGAGCTGTTTTTT,CASSVPGGDDGELFF,TRBV7-4,TRBJ2-2,TRBD2,NA
TGTGCCAGCAGGTACGGGACAGGGGGCTTT,CASRYGTGGF,TRBV6-5,TRBJ1-3,TRBD1,NA
TGTGCCAGCAGCACCCTCTGGACGGTTTCCTACGAGCAGTACTTC,CASSTLWTVSYEQYF,TRBV5-6,TRBJ2-7,NA,many
TGCAGTGCTAGGTTCACCCCTCCACTTCATTTT,CSARFTPPLHF,TRBV20-1,TRBJ1-3,NA,NA
TGCAGCGTTGATCCCACGGACGGGTCTGAGACCCAGTACTTC,CSVDPTDGSETQYF,TRBV29-1,TRBJ2-5,NA,NA
TGTGCTAGCAGCTGGGACAGGGGCGAAATGGAGTCCGGGTACTTC,CASSWDRGEMESGYF,TRBV7-3,TRBJ2-5,TRBD1,NA
TGTGCCAGCAGCGCGGGAAGCTCCTACGAGCAGTACTTC,CASSAGSSYEQYF,TRBV12-3/TRBV12-4,TRBJ2-7,NA,NA
TGTGCCAGTACCGACAGCCCGGGAGGTCAGCCCCAGCATTTT,CASTDSPGGQPQHF,TRBV19,TRBJ1-5,NA,NA
TGTGCCAGCAGCTACGGGACTAGCCAATACGGGGAGCTGTTTTTT,CASSYGTSQYGELFF,TRBV5-1,TRBJ2-2,TRBD2,NA
TGTGCCAGCAGCACGGATTGGGGGAACACCGGGGAGCTGTTTTTT,CASSTDWGNTGELFF,TRBV5-1,TRBJ2-2,NA,NA
TGTGCCAGCAGCTTGTTTGGGTTTGAGGACGAGCAGTACTTC,CASSLFGFEDEQYF,TRBV2,TRBJ2-7,NA,NA
TGCAGTGCGAGACGGAACACTGAAACTTATGGCTACACCTTC,CSARRNTETYGYTF,TRBV20-1,TRBJ1-2,NA,NA
TGTGCCAGCAGTTCCCAGGGGGGCGCGAACAATGAGCAGTTCTTC,CASSSQGGANNEQFF,TRBV12-3/TRBV12-4,TRBJ2-1,NA,NA
TGCGCCAGCAGTGAGCAGGAAAAGCAGTACTTC,CASSEQEKQYF,TRBV10-1,TRBJ2-7,NA,NA
TGTGCCAGCAGGTATACAGACATGGGGATCATAGGGCGCAATGAGCAGTTCTTC,CASRYTDMGIIGRNEQFF,TRBV6-1,TRBJ2-1,NA,NA
TGTGCCAGCAGTTGTAGCGGGGGGGCGGACACCGGGGAGCTGTTTTTT,CASSCSGGADTGELFF,TRBV2,TRBJ2-2,TRBD2,NA
TGCGCCAGCAAAACGGGCCCCGAAATGGACACTGAAGCTTTCTTT,CASKTGPEMDTEAFF,TRBV5-1,TRBJ1-1,NA,many
TGCGCCAGCAGCCAAGATCGGGATCAGCCCCAGCATTTT,CASSQDRDQPQHF,TRBV4-1,TRBJ1-5,NA,many
TGCGCCGGCAGCTTGGTAGGGGGTTACACCGAGCAGCTCTTC,CAGSLVGGYTEQLF,TRBV7-3,TRBJ2-1,NA,NA
TGTGCCAGTAGTATAACCCGGACGACTACTGAAGCTTTCTTT,CASSITRTTTEAFF,TRBV19,TRBJ1-1,NA,NA
TGCAGTGCTCAAACAGGGACCCAAGAGACCCAGTACTTC,CSAQTGTQETQYF,TRBV20-1,TRBJ2-5,NA,many
TGTGCCAGCAGCCCCCCTCGGCTCGCCCGGTACTTC,CASSPPRLARYF,TRBV5-1,TRBJ2-7,NA,NA
TGTGCCATCAGGCAGGACCCGGGCTGGGACACTGAAGCTTTCTTT,CAIRQDPGWDTEAFF,TRBV10-3,TRBJ1-1,NA,NA
TGCAGTGCTAGAGGAGGGGGGTGGTCAGAAAAACTGTTTTTT,CSARGGGWSEKLFF,TRBV20-1,TRBJ1-4,NA,NA
TGTGCCTGGACCCAGGAGTTTGAAGCTTTCTTT,CAWTQEFEAFF,TRBV30,TRBJ1-1,NA,many
TGTGCCAGCAGCCTCACCACGGACAGGGGTAGTTCACCCCTCCACTTT,CASSLTTDRGSSPLHF,TRBV14,TRBJ1-6,TRBD1,NA
TGTGCCAGCAGCCGGGACATGAATCAGCCCCAGCATTTT,CASSRDMNQPQHF,TRBV9,TRBJ1-5,NA,many
TGCGCCAGCAGACGGCACGGTGGGCCAGGGACGCAGTATTTT,CASRRHGGPGTQYF,TRBV10-2,TRBJ2-3,NA,NA
TGTGCCAGCAACCTAAACGGGGCCGGGGAGCTGTTTTTT,CASNLNGAGELFF,TRBV5-5,TRBJ2-2,NA,NA
TGTGCCAGCAGCCGCGGCCACTACGAGCAGTACTTC,CASSRGHYEQYF,TRBV12-3/TRBV12-4,TRBJ2-7,NA,few
TGCGCCAGCAGCATCACGGGACTAACACACCTCCACTTT,CASSITGLTHLHF,TRBV5-1,TRBJ1-6,NA,NA
TGTGCCAGCAATCCCGCAGGGGGCGGCGAGCAGTACTTC,CASNPAGGGEQYF,TRBV7-9,TRBJ2-7,TRBD1,NA
TGTGCCACCAGCAGAGATGAGGGACACGTAGGTGAAGCTTTCTTT,CATSRDEGHVGEAFF,TRBV15,TRBJ1-1,NA,NA
TGTGCTAGCAGCTCTCCTGGACAGCTTGCAAGTGAAGCTTTCTTT,CASSSPGQLASEAFF,TRBV7-8,TRBJ1-1,NA,NA
TGTGCCAGCAGCCAGGGACCGCCGGGACAGGGGAACTATGGCTACACCTTC,CASSQGPPGQGNYGYTF,TRBV12-3/TRBV12-4,TRBJ1-2,TRBD1,NA
TGTGCCAGCAGCTGGAAAGTACTTCGCACCGGGGACCACTTT,CASSWKVLRTGDHF,TRBV7-2,TRBJ1-1,NA,NA
TGTGCCAGCAGAGGTAAGGGAACGAATCAGCCCCAGCATTTT,CASRGKGTNQPQHF,TRBV5-8,TRBJ1-5,NA,NA
TGTGCCAGCCTTGGCGTAGGACTCCTAGGCGGGACCCAGTACTTC,CASLGVGLLGGTQYF,TRBV7-8,TRBJ2-5,NA,NA
TGTGCCAGCAGCTTAGCGACAGGGGGTACTGAAGCTTTCTTT,CASSLATGGTEAFF,TRBV7-2,TRBJ1-1,TRBD1,many
TGCAGCGTAGGTGAGCAGGCGTACCAAGGGACCCAGTACTTC,CSVGEQAYQGTQYF,TRBV29-1,TRBJ2-5,NA,NA
TGTGCCAGCAGGGATACAGGGTCATCACCCCTCCACTTT,CASRDTGSSPLHF,TRBV6-5,TRBJ1-6,NA,many
TGTGCCAGCAGCTTAGTAGTTGAGGGTAACTATGGCTACAACTTC,CASSLVVEGNYGYNF,TRBV11-2,TRBJ1-2,NA,NA
TGCGCCAGCAGCGCAGTACTCGGCCCGTACAATGAGCAGTTCTTC,CASSAVLGPYNEQFF,TRBV10-1,TRBJ2-1,NA,once
TGTGCCAGCAGTTTGGTCGGGTTCGACAATGAGCAGTTCTTC,CASSLVGFDNEQFF,TRBV27,TRBJ2-1,NA,few
TGTGCCAGCAGCGGGCCCCTAGACAGCAGCGAGCAGTACTTC,CASSGPLDSSEQYF,TRBV9,TRBJ2-7,NA,few
TGCGCCAGCAGCCAAGTAGGGGACAGGGACGAGCAGTACTTC,CASSQVGDRDEQYF,TRBV4-3,TRBJ2-7,TRBD1,many
NA,CASSYARREQYFGFF,TRBV7-2,TRBJ2-2,NA,NA
TGTGCCACCGAAGCGGGGGCGAATGAGCAGTTCTTC,CATEAGANEQFF,TRBV24-1,TRBJ2-1,TRBD2,NA
TGTGCCAGCAGCCCAGCCCCCGCGGGAAACGCGACCCATTTT,CASSPAPAGNATHF,TRBV7-3,TRBJ1-3,NA,NA
TGTGCCAGTAGTCTCGGGACAGGGTCTGATGCGCAGTCCTTC,CASSLGTGSDAQSF,TRBV9,TRBJ1-2,TRBD1,once
TGCAGCGCGTCAGGGGGCGCAGGGACTGGGGCCAACGTCCTGACTTTC,CSASGGAGTGANVLTF,TRBV29-1,TRBJ2-6,TRBD1,medium-sized
TGCAGTGTGGGCAGAAACGAGCAGTACTCGCAGTATTTT,CSVGRNEQYSQYF,TRBV20-1,TRBJ2-3,NA,NA
TGTGCCACCAGCCCCGGGGCGGCGGGGGGCATGGAGAACTTC,CATSPGAAGGMENF,TRBV7-7,TRBJ2-7,TRBD2,NA